This TCR beta chain was sequenced for a study of blood T cell repertoires in COVID-19 (TCRdb year 2020). Notes on the research overall: Samples covering the acute and convalescent phases of COVID-19 were provided by collaborators in the United States, Italy and Spain. The material from the prospective study consisted of cDNA or gDNA derived from T cells, B-cell-depleted T cells, or PBMCs. Where HLA class I and class II types were available, the types were taken from metadata supplied by the sample provider, not from assay-based typing. Samples came from the ongoing ImmuneRACE study (first 160 participants) plus 1,254 subjects from 6 global collaborators. The repertoires were released in a freely available public database intended as a resource for research on the immune response to SARS-CoV-2. The dataset comprised deeply sampled blood TCRbeta repertoires from subjects exposed to, actively infected with, or recovered from COVID-19. Nearly every sample came with metadata listing a de-identified subject ID, COVID-19 status, age in years and sex. What the authors observed across the whole study: Clinical and demographic metadata were provided uncurated, with the amount varying by source and participant.

Whole blood was collected in K2EDTA tubes by collaborating institutions according to the institutions' own protocols. Collaborator samples were shipped for TCRbeta analysis as frozen whole blood, isolated PBMCs, or DNA extracted from either sample type. V loses 10 bases at its end and J loses 4 bases; junction bases beyond the gene matches: 8. Based on the germline V gene, the CDR1 and CDR2 sequences are SNHLY and FYNNEI. The CDR3 holds 16 amino acids from the cysteine to the phenylalanine. The entry retains the CDR3 DNA only, 48 bases that are in frame from base 1. Note on this clone: Its antigen is unknown. The input lacks base qualities; no much larger clone sits a single base away.

TCRbeta CDR3 regions were amplified from genomic DNA using the immunoSEQ Assay, a bias-controlled multiplex PCR. The original pipeline was this. The number of nucleated cells in each sample was estimated by amplification of reference gene primers within the assay. Sequence reads were collapsed and filtered to measure the absolute abundance of every unique TCRbeta CDR3 rearrangement. For each sample, productive Simpson clonality was calculated as the square root of Simpson's diversity index over productive rearrangements. This is the immuneACCESS table as TCRdb keeps it, with only in-frame sequences that have V and J called. A part of the clones is gone; compared with another copy, unresolved V genes explain less than half, and the rest is unexplained. V and J calls and clone size follow that table, whereas D and trimming were derived from the DNA. The sample yields tens of thousands of clones; about 79% were counted once. The ten most abundant clones make up approximately 15% of the sample.

The source of this sequence is a human donor in a cohort sampled during active COVID-19. The source material was peripheral blood. The chain is encoded by TRBV2 joined to TRBJ2-2; 14 bases in between match TRBD2. The nucleotide sequence is TGTGCCACCGGGACTAGCGGGAGTTGGGGCACCGGGGAGCTGTTTTTT. Its translation reads: CATGTSGSWGTGELFF.